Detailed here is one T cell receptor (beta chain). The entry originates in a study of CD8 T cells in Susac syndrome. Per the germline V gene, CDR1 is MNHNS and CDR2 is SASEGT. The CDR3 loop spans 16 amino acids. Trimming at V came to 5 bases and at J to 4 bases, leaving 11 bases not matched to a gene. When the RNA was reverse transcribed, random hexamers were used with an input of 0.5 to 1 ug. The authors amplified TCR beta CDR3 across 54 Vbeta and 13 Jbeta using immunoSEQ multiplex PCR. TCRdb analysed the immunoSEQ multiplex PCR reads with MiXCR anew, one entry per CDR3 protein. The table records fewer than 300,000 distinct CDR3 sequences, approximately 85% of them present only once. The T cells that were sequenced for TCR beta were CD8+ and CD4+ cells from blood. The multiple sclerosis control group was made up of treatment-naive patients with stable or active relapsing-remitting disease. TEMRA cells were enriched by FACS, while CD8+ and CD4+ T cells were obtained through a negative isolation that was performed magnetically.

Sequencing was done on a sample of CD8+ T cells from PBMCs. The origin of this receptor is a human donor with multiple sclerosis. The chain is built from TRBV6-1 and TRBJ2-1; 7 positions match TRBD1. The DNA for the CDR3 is TGTGCCAGCAGTCTCACTGAGGGGGCGCAATACAATGAGCAGTTCTTC. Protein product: CASSLTEGAQYNEQFF.